The 12 T cell receptor beta chains in this list originate from one sample, sequenced in a study of cytomegalovirus exposure and HLA in healthy donors. The PCR employed 60 Vbeta primers together with 13 Jbeta primers. The repertoire was sequenced with immunoSEQ multiplex PCR; TCRdb's copy has only in-frame clones and lacks some. The sample has 30,000 to 45,000 clones, roughly 88% seen once. The source material was PBMCs. Source of these receptors: a woman aged 35 to 49 in good health and CMV-seropositive.

V is TRBV7-9 and J is TRBJ1-2; tentatively, D is TRBD1 (5 bases). The V end was cut by 6 bases, the J end by 1 base, with 12 bases between. Germline values: CDR1 SEHNR, CDR2 FQNEAQ (reference sequence). This CDR3 spans 14 amino acids. The CDR3 loop is CASSGTGINYGYTF. The CDR3 DNA follows: TGTGCCAGCAGTGGCACAGGAATTAACTATGGCTACACCTTC. Full variable domain (missing parts from reference TRBV7-9 and TRBJ1-2): DTGVSQNPRHKITKRGQNVTFRCDPISEHNRLYWYRQTLGQGPEFLTYFQNEAQLEKSRLLSDRFSAERPKGSFSTLEIQRTEQGDSAMYLCASSGTGINYGYTFGSGTRLTVV.

The chain combines TRBV7-9 with TRBJ2-2; D perhaps matches TRBD1 (5 bases). This CDR3 contains 15 residues. Germline lookup yields CDR1 SEHNR and CDR2 FQNEAQ (reference sequence). Trimming shortened V by 5 bases and J by 6 bases, and 16 bases separated the two germline ends. The CDR3 protein is CASSQLQGEAGELFF. CDR3 in DNA: TGTGCCAGCAGCCAACTTCAGGGTGAGGCCGGGGAGCTGTTTTTT.

The CDR3 sequence: CASSYSSLAATDTQYF. DNA for the CDR3: TGTGCCAGCAGTTACTCGAGCCTAGCGGCCACAGATACGCAGTATTTT. V gene TRBV6-5 combines with J gene TRBJ2-3, with TRBD2 identical over 7 bases. There are 16 residues in the CDR3. Germline lookup yields CDR1 MNHEY and CDR2 SVGAGI. J gave up 2 bases and V 0 bases, and 5 bases lay outside the gene matches.

The chain couples TRBV7-9 to TRBJ2-1; possibly TRBD1 for D (6 bases). The CDR3 has 18 amino acids. V was clipped by 1 base and J by 7 bases, with 23 bases between them. Germline-derived CDR1 and CDR2 are SEHNR and FQNEAQ (reference sequence). Written as DNA, the CDR3 is TGTGCCAGCAGCTTAGTCCCCACCTCGACAGGATTCTGGAATGAGCAGTTCTTC. It encodes CASSLVPTSTGFWNEQFF.

The V call is TRBV4-3, the J call TRBJ2-1, with 9 nucleotides matching TRBD1. The germline gives CDR1 LGHNA, CDR2 YSLEER. The CDR3 extends over 15 amino acids. The trim removed 4 bases at V and 6 bases at J, leaving 7 bases unmatched. The CDR3 reads CASSRGQGAGNEQFF. The CDR3 bases are TGCGCCAGCAGCCGGGGACAGGGCGCAGGCAATGAGCAGTTCTTC.

The chain is built from TRBV7-9 and TRBJ1-1, with 7 bases matching TRBD1. Germline CDR1 and CDR2: SEHNR and FQNEAQ (reference sequence). This CDR3 has 13 residues. Germline trimming cut 3 bases from V and 7 bases from J; bases unmatched to any gene: 5. Here the CDR3 reads CASSLAGTDEAFF. The CDR3 region has the DNA TGTGCCAGCAGCTTGGCCGGGACAGATGAAGCTTTCTTT.

The rearrangement joins TRBV19 to TRBJ2-5, with 8 bases fitting TRBD1. CDR1 is LNHDA, CDR2 SQIVND, per germline (reference sequence). The V gene end was trimmed by 8 bases and the J gene end by 4 bases; junction bases not matched to a gene: 3. The CDR3 spans 12 residues. The CDR3 protein is CASGTGGETQYF. The CDR3 DNA reads as TGTGCCAGTGGGACAGGTGGAGAGACCCAGTACTTC. The entire variable domain, with the rest obtained from reference TRBV19 and TRBJ2-5, is as follows: DGGITQSPKYLFRKEGQNVTLSCEQNLNHDAMYWYRQDPGQGLRLIYYSQIVNDFQKGDIAEGYSVSREKKESFPLTVTSAQKNPTAFYLCASGTGGETQYFGPGTRLLVL.

The rearrangement uses TRBV15 and TRBJ1-4; D is unresolved. The germline V and J ends were trimmed by 8 bases and 1 base, with 14 bases remaining between them. The CDR3 length is 15 residues. Germline V gene sequence: CDR1 LNHNV, CDR2 YYDKDF (reference sequence). In DNA form, the CDR3 reads TGTGCCACCCGAACGAACAGCGGAACTAATGAAAAACTGTTTTTT. This sequence encodes CATRTNSGTNEKLFF.

The rearrangement uses TRBV10-3 and TRBJ2-7; 7 bases map to TRBD1. Trimming at V came to 5 bases and at J to 0 bases, leaving 4 bases not matched to a gene. The CDR3 has 14 residues. Per germline, CDR1 ENHRY and CDR2 SYGVKD. The CDR3 loop reads CAISSRTGSYEQYF. The CDR3 DNA is TGTGCCATCAGTTCACGGACAGGCTCCTACGAGCAGTACTTC.

V gene TRBV11-3 combines with J gene TRBJ2-1, with 12 bases that match TRBD2. From germline, CDR1 is SGHNT and CDR2 YENEEA. V lost 2 bases and J lost 7; bases outside the gene matches: 3. The CDR3 loop spans 15 amino acids. The CDR3 DNA follows: TGTGCCAGCAGCTTACTAGCGGGGGGGGGAAATGAGCAGTTCTTC. Translation: CASSLLAGGGNEQFF.

V gene TRBV19 combines with J gene TRBJ2-2, with 10 bases lining up with TRBD2. Germline V CDR1 and CDR2: LNHDA, SQIVND (reference sequence). V shed 11 bases and J 4 bases; nucleotides not matched to a gene: 10. The CDR3 is 15 amino acids. The CDR3 loop is CASHPGLASTGELFF. The CDR3 DNA reads as TGTGCCTCTCATCCGGGACTAGCGAGCACCGGGGAGCTGTTTTTT.

This clone has more than one count but fewer than ten. The J gene is TRBJ1-4, the V gene TRBV7-9; D remains ambiguous. Between the trimmed V and J ends, which lost 3 bases and 8 bases, there was a span of 16 bases. Germline V CDR1 and CDR2: SEHNR, FQNEAQ (reference sequence). This CDR3 is built from 15 residues. CDR3 nucleotides: TGTGCCAGCAGCTTTAGGTTGTCGGGGTACGAAAAACTGTTTTTT. Translating gives CASSFRLSGYEKLFF.